The clone carrying this TCR beta chain was found many times. MiXCR, run by TCRdb on the reads, gives a single entry per CDR3 protein. This sample has around 280,000 distinct CDR3 sequences, with around 9.6% found just once. This record belongs to a study of T cell repertoires in cytomegalovirus infection. The CDR3 is 16 amino acids. CDR1 SNHLY and CDR2 FYNNEI come from the germline V gene. V was clipped by 8 bases and J by 2 bases, with 19 bases between them. The clonotype comes from a human donor in good health (CMV status not recorded). Some clones in this sample may be carry-over from other donors' samples. Specimen: PBMCs. The chain couples TRBV2 to TRBJ2-1, with D maybe TRBD2 (5 bases). CDR3 sequence (DNA): TGTGCCAGCCCGAGTGCCCACGGGGAAACCTACAATGAGCAGTTCTTC. As protein: CASPSAHGETYNEQFF.